Listed here are 18 T cell receptor beta chains from one sample, sequenced in a study of blood T cell repertoires in COVID-19. Profiling relied on immunoSEQ multiplex PCR, and the TCRdb table lists in-frame clones only, not all of them. The table has roughly 150,000 clones, approximately 81% seen once. Source material: PBMCs or T cells enriched from blood (not recorded which). The receptors derive from a middle-aged woman with acute COVID-19.

This clone was picked up one time. The chain uses TRBV18 and TRBJ1-1, with TRBD1 matching 9 bases. After removal of 5 bases from V and 6 bases from J, the junction contained 10 bases not matched to a gene. CDR3 size: 15 residues. Germline loops: CDR1 KGHSH, CDR2 LQKENI. CDR3 loop: CASSVRDREIAEAFF. CDR3 nucleotides: TGTGCCAGCTCAGTCCGGGACAGGGAAATAGCTGAAGCTTTCTTT.

The chain combines TRBV7-9 with TRBJ1-2; no firm D call. Trimming removed 1 base from V and 5 bases from J, with 14 bases in between. Germline values: CDR1 SEHNR, CDR2 FQNEAQ (reference sequence). The CDR3 totals 15 residues. The CDR3: CASSLEGGRRYGYTF. Here the CDR3 DNA reads TGTGCCAGCAGCTTAGAGGGAGGACGGAGGTATGGCTACACCTTC. The full variable domain, rest sourced from reference TRBV7-9 and TRBJ1-2, is DTGVSQNPRHKITKRGQNVTFRCDPISEHNRLYWYRQTLGQGPEFLTYFQNEAQLEKSRLLSDRFSAERPKGSFSTLEIQRTEQGDSAMYLCASSLEGGRRYGYTFGSGTRLTVV.

The chain is built from TRBV12-5 and TRBJ1-1; 7 nucleotides agree with TRBD1. With V trimmed by 7 bases and J by 1 base, 12 bases remained unmatched. The germline V gene encodes CDR1 LGHNT and CDR2 FRNRAP. The CDR3 has 16 residues. CDR3 sequence reads: CASALSQGTPNTEAFF. Here the CDR3 DNA reads TGTGCTAGTGCACTCTCACAGGGGACGCCGAACACTGAAGCTTTCTTT.

The rearrangement uses TRBV19 and TRBJ2-7; D remains unclear. The ends were cut back, 5 bases at V and 7 bases at J, with 15 bases in the middle. Germline CDR1 reads LNHDA; CDR2 reads SQIVND (reference sequence). This CDR3 is 13 amino acids long. The CDR3 nucleotides are TGTGCCAGTAGTCTCTATTTTCTCATGGAGCAGTACGTC. This sequence encodes CASSLYFLMEQYV.

V is TRBV5-1 and J is TRBJ2-3, with a possible D match to TRBD2 (6 bases). The CDR3 covers 15 residues. V gave up 0 bases and J gave up 6 bases, with 14 bases separating them. Germline V CDR1 and CDR2: SGHRS, YFSETQ. CDR3 DNA: TGCGCCAGCAGCTTGGCCGCCGGGAGAGTGGATACGCAGTATTTT. Protein: CASSLAAGRVDTQYF.

The V call is TRBV5-1, the J call TRBJ1-2; D call uncertain. Germline V lookup: CDR1 SGHRS, CDR2 YFSETQ. Trimming pared 4 bases from V and 2 bases from J, leaving 15 bases between. The CDR3 extends over 15 amino acids. The CDR3: CASSAMVQSNYGYTF. CDR3 DNA: TGCGCCAGCAGCGCGATGGTTCAATCAAACTATGGCTACACCTTC. Looking up the rest from reference TRBV5-1 and TRBJ1-2 gives the full variable domain: KAGVTQTPRYLIKTRGQQVTLSCSPISGHRSVSWYQQTPGQGLQFLFEYFSETQRNKGNFPGRFSGRQFSNSRSEMNVSTLELGDSALYLCASSAMVQSNYGYTFGSGTRLTVV.

The CDR3 reads CASSLGDTGVGYTF. CDR3 bases: TGTGCCAGCAGCTTAGGTGACACAGGGGTAGGCTACACCTTC. The V call is TRBV11-1, the J call TRBJ1-2; TRBD1 matches at 7 bases. This CDR3 comprises 14 residues. Germline V gene lookup returns CDR1 SGHAT and CDR2 FQDESV (reference sequence). The trim removed 1 base at V and 8 bases at J, leaving 7 bases unmatched.

The chain combines TRBV6-5 with TRBJ2-1, with TRBD2 matching over 11 bases. V trimming: 7 bases; J trimming: 7 bases; junction bases outside the gene matches: 9. This CDR3 contains 15 residues. Germline CDR1 and CDR2: MNHEY and SVGAGI. CDR3 loop: CASKWELAGANEQFF. CDR3 nucleotide sequence: TGTGCCAGCAAATGGGAACTAGCGGGAGCAAATGAGCAGTTCTTC.

This chain joins TRBV5-1 and TRBJ2-1; D call uncertain. V was shortened by 0 bases and J by 8 bases, with 12 bases between the two germline ends. CDR3 length: 14 residues. In germline, CDR1 is SGHRS, CDR2 YFSETQ. In nucleotides, the CDR3 is TGCGCCAGCAGCTTGGGCGCTAGGTACGATGAGCAGTTCTTC. Protein sequence: CASSLGARYDEQFF. The entire variable domain, with the rest obtained from reference TRBV5-1 and TRBJ2-1, is as follows: KAGVTQTPRYLIKTRGQQVTLSCSPISGHRSVSWYQQTPGQGLQFLFEYFSETQRNKGNFPGRFSGRQFSNSRSEMNVSTLELGDSALYLCASSLGARYDEQFFGPGTRLTVL.

The rearrangement links TRBV24-1 to TRBJ2-3, with 7 bases lining up with TRBD2. Germline V gene sequence: CDR1 KGHDR, CDR2 SFDVKD. V lost 5 bases and J lost 3; bases outside the gene matches: 7. CDR3 length equals 15 residues. Here the CDR3 reads CATSVGGRSTDTQYF. DNA for the CDR3: TGTGCCACCAGTGTTGGCGGGAGATCGACAGATACGCAGTATTTT.

The V and J genes are TRBV14 and TRBJ1-6; 7 nucleotides align to TRBD1. Germline-derived CDR1 and CDR2 are SGHDN and FVKESK. J lost 11 bases, V lost 0 bases, and 10 bases had no gene match. There are 16 residues in the CDR3. The CDR3 nucleotides are TGTGCCAGCAGCCAAGAACGGTTGGGACAGATAACACCCCTCCACTTT. Protein sequence: CASSQERLGQITPLHF.

The chain carries TRBV5-1 and TRBJ2-3, with D maybe TRBD1 (6 bases). The CDR3 runs to 16 residues. The germline CDR1 and CDR2 sequences are SGHRS and YFSETQ. V lost 1 base, J lost 1 base, and 13 bases lay in between. This CDR3 is CASSLQGGKGTDTQYF. CDR3 DNA: TGCGCCAGCAGCTTGCAAGGGGGTAAAGGCACAGATACGCAGTATTTT.

The chain recombines TRBV5-1 with TRBJ1-1; no firm D call. This CDR3 is 14 amino acids long. V lost 7 bases and J 4 bases, leaving 17 bases between the germline ends. CDR1 SGHRS and CDR2 YFSETQ come from the germline V gene. The CDR3 coding sequence is TGCGCCAGCGTCTCCGATAATGCGGTCACTGAAGCTTTCTTT. Its protein is CASVSDNAVTEAFF.

The CDR3 here is CASSHGLAGAGGDTQYF. In nucleotides, the CDR3 is TGTGCCAGCAGCCATGGACTAGCGGGAGCAGGGGGAGATACGCAGTATTTT. The V and J genes are TRBV4-2 and TRBJ2-3; 13 nucleotides align to TRBD2. V lost 3 bases to trimming and J lost 5 bases; unmatched junction nucleotides: 8. Germline V gives CDR1 LGHNA, CDR2 YNFKEQ. The CDR3 consists of 17 residues.

This chain joins TRBV5-1 and TRBJ2-7; D may be TRBD2 (5 bases). The CDR3 extends over 13 amino acids. Trimming took off 4 bases at V and 1 base at J, with 9 bases between the two ends. Germline V gene sequence: CDR1 SGHRS, CDR2 YFSETQ. DNA for the CDR3: TGCGCCAGCAGCACGGACTTTTCCTACGAGCAGTACTTC. Encoded protein: CASSTDFSYEQYF.

This chain joins TRBV3-1 (or the pseudogene TRBV3-2) and TRBJ1-1; TRBD1 might be the D (5 bases). Germline CDR1 reads LGHDT; CDR2 reads YNNKEL (reference sequence). The CDR3 has 14 residues. The V gene lost 0 bases and the J gene lost 9 bases, with 14 bases spanning the gap. The CDR3 DNA sequence: TGTGCCAGCAGCCAAGAGGCTTCAGGGTTGAAAGCTTTCTTT. Its translation: CASSQEASGLKAFF.

This clone came up a few times. The chain employs TRBV2 and TRBJ2-7; tentative D call: TRBD2 (6 bases). With 3 bases removed from V and 10 bases from J, the gap between germline ends came to 10 bases. This CDR3 is 11 amino acids long. Per the germline V gene, CDR1 is SNHLY and CDR2 is FYNNEI. Here the CDR3 DNA reads TGTGCCAGCAGTGATGGGGGGAGACAGTACTTC. It specifies CASSDGGRQYF.

The chain combines TRBV19 with TRBJ1-4; no clear D. Germline V lookup: CDR1 LNHDA, CDR2 SQIVND (reference sequence). V was clipped by 7 bases and J by 7 bases, with 10 bases between them. There are 12 residues in the CDR3. In nucleotides, the CDR3 is TGTGCCAGTACTACCCCGGGTGAAAAACTGTTTTTT. It encodes CASTTPGEKLFF. Full variable domain (outside the CDR3, taken from reference TRBV19 and TRBJ1-4): DGGITQSPKYLFRKEGQNVTLSCEQNLNHDAMYWYRQDPGQGLRLIYYSQIVNDFQKGDIAEGYSVSREKKESFPLTVTSAQKNPTAFYLCASTTPGEKLFFGSGTQLSVL.